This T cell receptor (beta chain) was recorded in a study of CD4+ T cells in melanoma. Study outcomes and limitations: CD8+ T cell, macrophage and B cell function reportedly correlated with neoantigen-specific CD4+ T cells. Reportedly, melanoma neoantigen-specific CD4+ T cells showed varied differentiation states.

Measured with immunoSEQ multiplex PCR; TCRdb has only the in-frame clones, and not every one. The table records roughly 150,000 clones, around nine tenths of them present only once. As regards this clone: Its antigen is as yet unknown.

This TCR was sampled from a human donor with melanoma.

The CDR3 region has the DNA TGTGCCAGCAGTTTCATTGCCGGAGGCAGGGATCTGGGTAATTCACCCCTCCACTTT. Amino acids: CASSFIAGGRDLGNSPLHF. V and J are TRBV27 and TRBJ1-6, with a weak D call TRBD1 (5 bases). V was trimmed by 3 bases and J by 6 bases, leaving 24 bases between them. This CDR3 comprises 19 residues. Looked up from germline, CDR1 is MNHEY and CDR2 is SMNVEV (reference sequence).